Listed below are T cell receptor beta chains from one sample, sequenced in a study of T-cell reconstitution after alpha-beta-depleted transplantation in children. MiXCR was run by TCRdb on the PCR reads, yielding one entry per CDR3 protein. The sample contains roughly 570,000 distinct CDR3 sequences, about a quarter of which appear only once. Sequences were derived from PBMCs, sampled before TCRalphabeta/CD19-depleted stem cell transplant. These TCRs come from a boy in the first two years of life with Wiskott-Aldrich syndrome, due to receive a stem cell transplant. Both conserved end residues are part of each CDR3. Fields, in order: CDR3 length, clone size, V gene, J gene, D gene, CDR3 protein, CDR3 DNA. A D gene is named only where the DNA matches it firmly. Clone size is not always given. Where it is, it says once, few, many or a class for expanded clones.

cdr3_length: 15
clone_size: few
v_call: TRBV28
j_call: TRBJ2-3
d_call: .
cdr3_aa: CASSLTGTARGTQYF
cdr3_nt: TGTGCCAGCAGTTTGACCGGGACGGCAAGAGGTACGCAGTATTTT

cdr3_length: 15
clone_size: .
v_call: TRBV30
j_call: TRBJ2-5
d_call: TRBD2
cdr3_aa: CAWSVNGGAWETQYF
cdr3_nt: TGTGCCTGGAGTGTAAACGGGGGGGCTTGGGAGACCCAGTACTTC

cdr3_length: 14
clone_size: .
v_call: TRBV20-1
j_call: TRBJ2-7
d_call: .
cdr3_aa: CSASGTFSSYEQYF
cdr3_nt: TGCAGTGCTAGTGGGACGTTCAGCTCCTACGAGCAGTACTTC

cdr3_length: 16
clone_size: .
v_call: TRBV27
j_call: TRBJ2-1
d_call: .
cdr3_aa: CASSLFSGAVYNEQFF
cdr3_nt: TGTGCCAGCAGTTTATTCTCGGGAGCGGTATACAATGAGCAGTTCTTC

cdr3_length: 14
clone_size: .
v_call: TRBV9
j_call: TRBJ1-1
d_call: .
cdr3_aa: CASTNSPSISEAFF
cdr3_nt: TGTGCCAGCACTAACAGCCCTAGTATCTCTGAAGCTTTCTTT

cdr3_length: 15
clone_size: few
v_call: TRBV14
j_call: TRBJ2-3
d_call: .
cdr3_aa: CASSSQGTLTDTQYF
cdr3_nt: TGTGCCAGCAGCTCTCAGGGCACTCTCACAGATACGCAGTATTTT

cdr3_length: 21
clone_size: .
v_call: TRBV13
j_call: TRBJ2-7
d_call: .
cdr3_aa: CASSFGIPGQRDAVRPYEQYF
cdr3_nt: TGTGCCAGCAGCTTCGGCATTCCGGGACAGCGGGATGCTGTCAGACCCTACGAGCAGTACTTC

cdr3_length: 15
clone_size: .
v_call: TRBV9
j_call: TRBJ2-1
d_call: .
cdr3_aa: CASSVGREPHNEQFF
cdr3_nt: TGTGCCAGCAGCGTAGGCCGGGAGCCTCACAATGAGCAGTTCTTC

cdr3_length: 16
clone_size: .
v_call: TRBV20-1
j_call: TRBJ2-7
d_call: TRBD2
cdr3_aa: CSASHREGTPSYEQYF
cdr3_nt: TGCAGTGCTAGCCATAGGGAGGGGACGCCTTCCTACGAGCAGTACTTC

cdr3_length: 15
clone_size: .
v_call: TRBV5-1
j_call: TRBJ2-7
d_call: .
cdr3_aa: CASSLGIGGDYEQYF
cdr3_nt: TGCGCCAGCAGCTTAGGGATTGGGGGCGACTACGAGCAGTACTTC

cdr3_length: 14
clone_size: .
v_call: TRBV5-1
j_call: TRBJ1-1
d_call: .
cdr3_aa: CASSLAEVPTEAFF
cdr3_nt: TGCGCCAGCAGCTTGGCCGAGGTCCCCACTGAAGCTTTCTTT

cdr3_length: 15
clone_size: .
v_call: TRBV20-1
j_call: TRBJ2-5
d_call: .
cdr3_aa: CSAIGGRGEMTTQYF
cdr3_nt: TGCAGTGCTATCGGGGGCAGGGGGGAAATGACGACCCAGTACTTC

cdr3_length: 14
clone_size: .
v_call: TRBV21-1
j_call: TRBJ1-2
d_call: .
cdr3_aa: CASSRRWSCYGYTF
cdr3_nt: TGTGCCAGCAGCAGACGGTGGAGCTGTTATGGCTACACCTTC

cdr3_length: 14
clone_size: .
v_call: TRBV25-1
j_call: TRBJ2-7
d_call: .
cdr3_aa: CASRDSGLGNEQYF
cdr3_nt: TGTGCCAGCAGGGATAGCGGCCTGGGGAACGAGCAGTACTTC

cdr3_length: 15
clone_size: many
v_call: TRBV20-1
j_call: TRBJ2-3
d_call: .
cdr3_aa: CSARDPGVSTDTQYF
cdr3_nt: TGCAGTGCTAGAGATCCGGGGGTGAGCACAGATACGCAGTATTTT

cdr3_length: 16
clone_size: few
v_call: TRBV12-3/TRBV12-4
j_call: TRBJ2-1
d_call: .
cdr3_aa: CASSIWDTSSYNEQFF
cdr3_nt: TGTGCCAGCAGTATCTGGGACACCAGCTCCTACAATGAGCAGTTCTTC

cdr3_length: 12
clone_size: .
v_call: TRBV5-1
j_call: TRBJ2-1
d_call: .
cdr3_aa: CASSFAPSEQFF
cdr3_nt: TGCGCCAGCAGCTTTGCCCCCTCCGAGCAGTTCTTC

cdr3_length: 14
clone_size: few
v_call: TRBV12-3/TRBV12-4
j_call: TRBJ2-1
d_call: .
cdr3_aa: CASSARSLGNEQFF
cdr3_nt: TGTGCCAGCAGCGCTAGGAGCTTGGGGAATGAGCAGTTCTTC

cdr3_length: 14
clone_size: few
v_call: TRBV5-1
j_call: TRBJ1-2
d_call: .
cdr3_aa: CASSPASGYRGYTF
cdr3_nt: TGCGCCAGCAGCCCTGCCTCGGGGTACCGTGGCTACACCTTC

cdr3_length: 13
clone_size: .
v_call: TRBV20-1
j_call: TRBJ2-7
d_call: TRBD1
cdr3_aa: CSARGDRGREQYF
cdr3_nt: TGCAGTGCTAGGGGGGACAGGGGGCGCGAGCAGTACTTC

cdr3_length: 14
clone_size: .
v_call: TRBV5-1
j_call: TRBJ2-5
d_call: .
cdr3_aa: CASSFVSSGETQYF
cdr3_nt: TGCGCCAGCAGCTTTGTCTCCAGTGGGGAGACCCAGTACTTC

cdr3_length: 14
clone_size: few
v_call: TRBV5-5
j_call: TRBJ1-5
d_call: TRBD1
cdr3_aa: CASSRGQELQPQHF
cdr3_nt: TGTGCCAGCAGCAGAGGACAGGAACTTCAGCCCCAGCATTTT

cdr3_length: 15
clone_size: .
v_call: TRBV5-1
j_call: TRBJ2-1
d_call: TRBD2
cdr3_aa: CASSLGGTSDNEQFF
cdr3_nt: TGCGCCAGCAGCTTGGGGGGGACTAGCGACAATGAGCAGTTCTTC

cdr3_length: 16
clone_size: .
v_call: TRBV5-1
j_call: TRBJ1-1
d_call: TRBD1
cdr3_aa: CASSLMTGGMNTEAFF
cdr3_nt: TGCGCCAGCAGCTTGATGACAGGGGGCATGAACACTGAAGCTTTCTTT

cdr3_length: 15
clone_size: .
v_call: TRBV20-1
j_call: TRBJ2-2
d_call: TRBD1
cdr3_aa: CSARPRTGGTGELFF
cdr3_nt: TGCAGTGCTAGACCAAGGACAGGGGGCACCGGGGAGCTGTTTTTT

cdr3_length: 16
clone_size: .
v_call: TRBV19
j_call: TRBJ2-1
d_call: TRBD1
cdr3_aa: CASSAPGAGGKKEQFF
cdr3_nt: TGTGCCAGTAGTGCCCCTGGGGCAGGGGGCAAAAAGGAGCAGTTCTTC

cdr3_length: 16
clone_size: once
v_call: TRBV7-2
j_call: TRBJ2-2
d_call: .
cdr3_aa: CASSPRPQGRTGELFF
cdr3_nt: TGTGCCAGCAGCCCCCGCCCGCAGGGCCGCACCGGGGAGCTGTTTTTT

cdr3_length: 12
clone_size: few
v_call: TRBV18
j_call: TRBJ2-7
d_call: .
cdr3_aa: CASSPLAYEQYF
cdr3_nt: TGTGCCAGCTCACCCCTGGCTTACGAGCAGTACTTC

cdr3_length: 16
clone_size: few
v_call: TRBV11-2
j_call: TRBJ2-7
d_call: TRBD1
cdr3_aa: CASSLRPGGNPYEQYF
cdr3_nt: TGTGCCAGCAGCTTAAGGCCAGGGGGAAATCCTTACGAGCAGTACTTC

cdr3_length: 16
clone_size: .
v_call: TRBV29-1
j_call: TRBJ2-5
d_call: TRBD2
cdr3_aa: CSVELWTSGFQETQYF
cdr3_nt: TGCAGCGTTGAACTATGGACTAGCGGGTTCCAAGAGACCCAGTACTTC

cdr3_length: 14
clone_size: few
v_call: TRBV5-8
j_call: TRBJ2-5
d_call: .
cdr3_aa: CASSFPTSQETQYF
cdr3_nt: TGTGCCAGCAGCTTTCCGACAAGTCAAGAGACCCAGTACTTC

cdr3_length: 13
clone_size: .
v_call: TRBV5-1
j_call: TRBJ1-2
d_call: .
cdr3_aa: CASSSGERYGYTF
cdr3_nt: TGCGCCAGCAGCTCGGGTGAGCGCTATGGCTACACCTTC

cdr3_length: 15
clone_size: .
v_call: TRBV7-9
j_call: TRBJ2-7
d_call: .
cdr3_aa: CASSSISGRSYEQYF
cdr3_nt: TGTGCCAGCAGCTCCATCTCCGGGAGATCCTACGAGCAGTACTTC

cdr3_length: 13
clone_size: few
v_call: TRBV12-3/TRBV12-4
j_call: TRBJ2-1
d_call: TRBD2
cdr3_aa: CASSLSGGPRQFF
cdr3_nt: TGTGCCAGCAGTTTAAGCGGGGGGCCCCGGCAGTTCTTC

cdr3_length: 11
clone_size: .
v_call: TRBV2
j_call: TRBJ2-1
d_call: .
cdr3_aa: CASRTVNEQFF
cdr3_nt: TGTGCCAGCAGGACAGTCAATGAGCAGTTCTTC

cdr3_length: 16
clone_size: .
v_call: TRBV5-6
j_call: TRBJ2-5
d_call: .
cdr3_aa: CASSLGGTEAWETQYF
cdr3_nt: TGTGCCAGCAGCTTGGGAGGGACGGAGGCATGGGAGACCCAGTACTTC

cdr3_length: 18
clone_size: few
v_call: TRBV11-2
j_call: TRBJ2-1
d_call: TRBD2
cdr3_aa: CASSLRGRLAGVLAEQFF
cdr3_nt: TGTGCCAGCAGCTTACGAGGTCGACTAGCGGGAGTTTTAGCAGAGCAGTTCTTC

cdr3_length: 14
clone_size: few
v_call: TRBV28
j_call: TRBJ1-5
d_call: .
cdr3_aa: CASSLSGGHQPQHF
cdr3_nt: TGTGCCAGCAGTTTATCGGGGGGGCACCAGCCCCAGCATTTT

cdr3_length: 11
clone_size: .
v_call: TRBV28
j_call: TRBJ1-1
d_call: .
cdr3_aa: CASRGKPEAFF
cdr3_nt: TGTGCCAGCAGGGGGAAGCCTGAAGCTTTCTTT

cdr3_length: 16
clone_size: few
v_call: TRBV7-8
j_call: TRBJ2-1
d_call: TRBD2
cdr3_aa: CASSLLAGVVDRGQFF
cdr3_nt: TGTGCCAGCAGCTTACTAGCGGGAGTTGTCGACAGGGGGCAGTTCTTC

cdr3_length: 14
clone_size: few
v_call: TRBV10-3
j_call: TRBJ1-3
d_call: .
cdr3_aa: CAISLGNSGNTIYF
cdr3_nt: TGTGCCATCAGTTTGGGTAACTCTGGAAACACCATATATTTT

cdr3_length: 16
clone_size: few
v_call: TRBV25-1
j_call: TRBJ2-1
d_call: .
cdr3_aa: CASSEYSRTLDNEQFF
cdr3_nt: TGTGCCAGCAGTGAATATAGTCGGACATTAGACAATGAGCAGTTCTTC

cdr3_length: 13
clone_size: .
v_call: TRBV29-1
j_call: TRBJ2-3
d_call: .
cdr3_aa: CSVDSGGTDTQYF
cdr3_nt: TGCAGCGTTGATTCAGGGGGCACAGATACGCAGTATTTT

cdr3_length: 15
clone_size: few
v_call: TRBV2
j_call: TRBJ2-1
d_call: .
cdr3_aa: CASSGTPVLYNEQFF
cdr3_nt: TGTGCCAGCAGTGGGACTCCGGTGTTATACAATGAGCAGTTCTTC

cdr3_length: 15
clone_size: few
v_call: TRBV5-1
j_call: TRBJ2-1
d_call: TRBD2
cdr3_aa: CASSPSGIIYNEQFF
cdr3_nt: TGCGCCAGCAGCCCTAGCGGGATCATCTACAATGAGCAGTTCTTC

cdr3_length: 17
clone_size: .
v_call: TRBV7-2
j_call: TRBJ2-1
d_call: .
cdr3_aa: CASSQTSGRVSYNEQFF
cdr3_nt: TGTGCCAGCAGCCAGACAAGCGGGCGCGTCTCCTACAATGAGCAGTTCTTC

cdr3_length: 16
clone_size: .
v_call: TRBV9
j_call: TRBJ2-5
d_call: TRBD2
cdr3_aa: CASSVETSGYQETQYF
cdr3_nt: TGTGCCAGCAGCGTAGAGACTAGCGGTTACCAAGAGACCCAGTACTTC

cdr3_length: 12
clone_size: few
v_call: TRBV6-6
j_call: TRBJ1-3
d_call: .
cdr3_aa: CASRGGGNTIYF
cdr3_nt: TGTGCCAGCAGAGGCGGAGGAAACACCATATATTTT